This T cell receptor (beta chain) was recovered during a study of human T cells and chemical hapten exposure. Time point specified: patch test 1, 2 weeks after DPC sensitization. The treatment here: therapeutic diphenylcyclopropenone sensitization with weekly scalp DPC. The V and J ends lost 2 bases and 1 base respectively, with 6 bases between them. The CDR3 sequence is 15 residues long. Each CDR3 protein is one row after TCRdb ran MiXCR on the RACE reads. The profile shows 79,000 or so distinct CDR3 sequences, approximately 29% of them singletons. The chain has TRBV12-3 or TRBV12-4 and TRBJ2-6; the D call may be TRBD1 or TRBD2 (5 bases each). The origin of this receptor is a middle-aged man with alopecia areata. Some clones in this sample may be carry-over from other donors' samples. The input for sequencing was whole blood, taken in connection with sensitization to the hapten diphenylcyclopropenone (DPC). In DNA, the CDR3 is TGTGCCAGCAGTTTATGGGGGTCTGGGGCCAACGTCCTGACTTTC. Its translation is CASSLWGSGANVLTF.